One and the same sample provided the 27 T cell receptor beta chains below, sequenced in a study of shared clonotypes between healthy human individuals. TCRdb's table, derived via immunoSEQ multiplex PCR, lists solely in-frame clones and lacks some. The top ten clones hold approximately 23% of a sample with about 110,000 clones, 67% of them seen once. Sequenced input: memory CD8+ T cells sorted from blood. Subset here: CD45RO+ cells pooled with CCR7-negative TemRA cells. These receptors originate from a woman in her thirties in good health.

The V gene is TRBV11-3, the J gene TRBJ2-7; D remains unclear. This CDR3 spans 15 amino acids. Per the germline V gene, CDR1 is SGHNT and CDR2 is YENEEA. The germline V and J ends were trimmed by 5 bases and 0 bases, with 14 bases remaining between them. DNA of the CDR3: TGTGCCAGCAGCCCTAGTGATGGCAGCTCCTACGAGCAGTACTTC. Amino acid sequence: CASSPSDGSSYEQYF.

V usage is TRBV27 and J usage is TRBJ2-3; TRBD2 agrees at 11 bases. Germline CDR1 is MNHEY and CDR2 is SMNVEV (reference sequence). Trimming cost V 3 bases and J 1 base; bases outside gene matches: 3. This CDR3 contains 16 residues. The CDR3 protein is CASSLSLAGGTDTQYF. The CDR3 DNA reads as TGTGCCAGCAGTTTGTCACTAGCGGGGGGCACAGATACGCAGTATTTT.

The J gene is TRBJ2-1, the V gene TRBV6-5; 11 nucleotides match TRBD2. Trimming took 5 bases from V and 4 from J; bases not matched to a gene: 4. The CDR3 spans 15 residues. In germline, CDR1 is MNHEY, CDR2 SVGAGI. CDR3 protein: CASSPLAGGYNEQFF. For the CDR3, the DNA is TGTGCCAGCAGTCCCCTAGCGGGAGGATACAATGAGCAGTTCTTC.

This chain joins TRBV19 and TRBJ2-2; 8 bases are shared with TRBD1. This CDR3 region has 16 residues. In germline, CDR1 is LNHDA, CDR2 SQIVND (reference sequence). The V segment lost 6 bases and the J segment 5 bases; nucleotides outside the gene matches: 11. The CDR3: CASSAPRTGWTGELFF. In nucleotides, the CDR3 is TGTGCCAGTAGCGCCCCTCGGACAGGGTGGACCGGGGAGCTGTTTTTT.

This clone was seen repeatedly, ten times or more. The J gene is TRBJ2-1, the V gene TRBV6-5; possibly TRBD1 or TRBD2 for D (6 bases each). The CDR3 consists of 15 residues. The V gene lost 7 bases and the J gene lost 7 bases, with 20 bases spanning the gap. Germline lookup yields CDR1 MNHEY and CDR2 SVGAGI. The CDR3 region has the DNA TGTGCCAGCACCACAGGGACTCCTGGTACAAATGAGCAGTTCTTC. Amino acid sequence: CASTTGTPGTNEQFF.

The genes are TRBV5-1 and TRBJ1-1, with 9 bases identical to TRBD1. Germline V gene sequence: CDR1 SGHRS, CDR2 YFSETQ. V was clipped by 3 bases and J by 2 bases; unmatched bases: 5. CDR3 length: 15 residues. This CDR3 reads CASSSGTGFNTEAFF. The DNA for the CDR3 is TGCGCCAGCAGCTCTGGGACAGGGTTCAACACTGAAGCTTTCTTT.

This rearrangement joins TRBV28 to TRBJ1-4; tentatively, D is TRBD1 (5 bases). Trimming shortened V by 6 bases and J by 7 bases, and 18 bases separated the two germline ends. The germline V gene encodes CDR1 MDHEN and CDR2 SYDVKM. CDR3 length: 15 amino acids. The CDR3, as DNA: TGTGCCAGCAGCCTCTCACAGGTTCTTGGTGAAAAACTGTTTTTT. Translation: CASSLSQVLGEKLFF.

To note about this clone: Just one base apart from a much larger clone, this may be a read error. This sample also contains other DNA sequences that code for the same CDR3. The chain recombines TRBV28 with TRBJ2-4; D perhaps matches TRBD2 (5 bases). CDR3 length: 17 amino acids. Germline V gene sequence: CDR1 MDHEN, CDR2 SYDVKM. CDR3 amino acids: CASSLLSLRAAKNIQYF. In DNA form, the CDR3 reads TGCGCCAGCAGTTTATTATCTTTGCGGGCAGCCAAAAACATTCAGTACTTC.

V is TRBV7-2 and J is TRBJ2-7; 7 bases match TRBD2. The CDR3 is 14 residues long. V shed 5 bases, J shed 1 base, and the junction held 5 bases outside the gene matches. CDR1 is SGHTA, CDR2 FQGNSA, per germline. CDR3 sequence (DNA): TGTGCCAGCAGCGTCCAGCGGGATTCCTACGAGCAGTACTTC. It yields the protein CASSVQRDSYEQYF.

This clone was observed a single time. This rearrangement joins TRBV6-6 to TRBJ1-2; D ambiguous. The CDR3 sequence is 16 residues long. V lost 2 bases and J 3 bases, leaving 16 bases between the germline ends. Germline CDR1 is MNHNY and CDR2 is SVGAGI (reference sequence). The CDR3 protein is CASSYILSGGDYGYTF. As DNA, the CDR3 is TGTGCCAGCAGTTACATATTGTCAGGTGGCGACTATGGCTACACCTTC.

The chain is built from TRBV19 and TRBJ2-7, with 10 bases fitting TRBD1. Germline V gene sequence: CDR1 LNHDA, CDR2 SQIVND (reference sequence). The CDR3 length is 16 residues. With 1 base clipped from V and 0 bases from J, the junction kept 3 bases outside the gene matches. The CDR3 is CASSIAGTGASYEQYF. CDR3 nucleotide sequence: TGTGCCAGTAGTATAGCCGGGACAGGGGCCTCCTACGAGCAGTACTTC.

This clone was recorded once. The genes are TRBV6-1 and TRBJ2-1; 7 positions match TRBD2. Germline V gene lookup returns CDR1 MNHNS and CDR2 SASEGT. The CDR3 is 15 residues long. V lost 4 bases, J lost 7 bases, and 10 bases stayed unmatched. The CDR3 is CASSVGGRTGNEQFF. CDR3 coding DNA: TGTGCCAGCAGTGTCGGCGGGAGAACCGGGAATGAGCAGTTCTTC.

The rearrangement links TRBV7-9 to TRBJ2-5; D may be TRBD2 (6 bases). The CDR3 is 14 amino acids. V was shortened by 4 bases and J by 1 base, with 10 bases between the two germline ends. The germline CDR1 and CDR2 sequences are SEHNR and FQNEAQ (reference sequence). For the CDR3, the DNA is TGTGCCAGCAGCTATATCGGGGGCCAAGAGACCCAGTACTTC. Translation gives CASSYIGGQETQYF.

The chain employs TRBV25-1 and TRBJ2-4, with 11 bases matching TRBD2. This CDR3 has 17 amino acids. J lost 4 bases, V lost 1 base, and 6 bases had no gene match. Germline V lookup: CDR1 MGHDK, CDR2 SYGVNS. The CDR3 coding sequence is TGTGCCAGCAGTGAATCAGTTAGCGGGGGGGCTAAAAACATTCAGTACTTC. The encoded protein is CASSESVSGGAKNIQYF.

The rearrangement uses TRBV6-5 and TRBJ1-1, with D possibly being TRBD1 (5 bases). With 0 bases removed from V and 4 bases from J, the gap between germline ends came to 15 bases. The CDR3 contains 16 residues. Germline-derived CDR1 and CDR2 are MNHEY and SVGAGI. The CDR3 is CASSYSTGGGGTEAFF. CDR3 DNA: TGTGCCAGCAGTTACTCGACGGGGGGAGGTGGCACTGAAGCTTTCTTT.

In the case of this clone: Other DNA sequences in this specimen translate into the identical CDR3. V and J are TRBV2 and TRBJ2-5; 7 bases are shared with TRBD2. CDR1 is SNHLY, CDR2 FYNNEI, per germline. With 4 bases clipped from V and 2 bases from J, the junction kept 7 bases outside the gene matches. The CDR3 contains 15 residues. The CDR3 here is CASSGEGQGQETQYF. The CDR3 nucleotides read TGTGCCAGCAGTGGGGAGGGGCAGGGTCAAGAGACCCAGTACTTC. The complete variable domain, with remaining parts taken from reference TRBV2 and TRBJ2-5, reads EPEVTQTPSHQVTQMGQEVILRCVPISNHLYFYWYRQILGQKVEFLVSFYNNEISEKSEIFDDQFSVERPDGSNFTLKIRSTKLEDSAMYFCASSGEGQGQETQYFGPGTRLLVL.

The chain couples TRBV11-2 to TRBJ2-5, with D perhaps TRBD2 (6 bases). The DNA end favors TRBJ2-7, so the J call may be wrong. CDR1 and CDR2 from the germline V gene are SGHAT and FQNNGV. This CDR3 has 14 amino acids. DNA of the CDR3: TGTGCCAGCAGCTTAGGCGGGGCCACCTACGAGCAGTACTTC. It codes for CASSLGGATYEQYF.

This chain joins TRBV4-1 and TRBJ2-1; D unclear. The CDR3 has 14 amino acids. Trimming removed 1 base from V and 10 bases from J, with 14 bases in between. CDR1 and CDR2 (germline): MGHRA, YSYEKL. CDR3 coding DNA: TGCGCCAGCAGCCAAGGTCCTGTTGCCATCGAGCAGTTCTTC. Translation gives CASSQGPVAIEQFF.

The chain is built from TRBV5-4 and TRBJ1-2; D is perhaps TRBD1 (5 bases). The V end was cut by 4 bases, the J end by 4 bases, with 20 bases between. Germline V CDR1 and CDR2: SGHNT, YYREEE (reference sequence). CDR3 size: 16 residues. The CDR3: CASSLGVGLDTYGYTF. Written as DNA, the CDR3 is TGTGCCAGCAGCCTGGGGGTTGGGTTAGATACCTATGGCTACACCTTC. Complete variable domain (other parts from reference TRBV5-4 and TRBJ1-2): ETGVTQSPTHLIKTRGQQVTLRCSSQSGHNTVSWYQQALGQGPQFIFQYYREEENGRGNFPPRFSGLQFPNYSSELNVNALELDDSALYLCASSLGVGLDTYGYTFGSGTRLTVV.

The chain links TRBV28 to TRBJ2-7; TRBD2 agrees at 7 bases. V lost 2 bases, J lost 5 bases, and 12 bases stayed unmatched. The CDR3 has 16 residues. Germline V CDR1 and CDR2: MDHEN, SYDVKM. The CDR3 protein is CASSLAVAGGWDEQYF. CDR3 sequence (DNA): TGTGCCAGCAGTTTAGCGGTAGCGGGCGGCTGGGACGAGCAGTACTTC.

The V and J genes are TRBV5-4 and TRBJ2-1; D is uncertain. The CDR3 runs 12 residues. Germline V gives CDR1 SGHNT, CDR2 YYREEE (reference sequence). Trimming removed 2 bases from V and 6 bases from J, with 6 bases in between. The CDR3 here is CASSFWFNEQFF. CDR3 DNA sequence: TGTGCCAGCAGCTTCTGGTTCAATGAGCAGTTCTTC.

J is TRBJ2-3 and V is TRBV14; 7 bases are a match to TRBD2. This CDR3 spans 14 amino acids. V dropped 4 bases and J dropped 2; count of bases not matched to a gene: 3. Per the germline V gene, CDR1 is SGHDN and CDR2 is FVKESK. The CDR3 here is CASSRLAVTDTQYF. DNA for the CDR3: TGTGCCAGCAGCCGTCTAGCGGTCACAGATACGCAGTATTTT.

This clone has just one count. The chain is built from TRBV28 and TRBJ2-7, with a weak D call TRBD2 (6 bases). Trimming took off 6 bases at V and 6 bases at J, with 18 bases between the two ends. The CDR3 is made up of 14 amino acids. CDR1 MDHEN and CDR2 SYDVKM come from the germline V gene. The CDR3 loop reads CASSLAGYLGEQYF. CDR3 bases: TGTGCCAGCAGCCTCGCGGGGTACTTAGGCGAGCAGTACTTC.

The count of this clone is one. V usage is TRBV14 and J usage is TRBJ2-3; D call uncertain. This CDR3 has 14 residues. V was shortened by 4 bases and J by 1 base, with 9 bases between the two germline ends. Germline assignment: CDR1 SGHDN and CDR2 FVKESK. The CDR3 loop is CASSLTPGTDTQYF. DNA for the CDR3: TGTGCCAGCAGCCTGACGCCCGGCACAGATACGCAGTATTTT.

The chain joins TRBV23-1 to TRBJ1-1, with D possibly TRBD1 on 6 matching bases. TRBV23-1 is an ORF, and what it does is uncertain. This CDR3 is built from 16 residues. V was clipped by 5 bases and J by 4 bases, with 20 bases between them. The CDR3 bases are TGCGCCAGCAGTAGGGGGAGGGTTGGAATAGTCACTGAAGCTTTCTTT. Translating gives CASSRGRVGIVTEAFF.

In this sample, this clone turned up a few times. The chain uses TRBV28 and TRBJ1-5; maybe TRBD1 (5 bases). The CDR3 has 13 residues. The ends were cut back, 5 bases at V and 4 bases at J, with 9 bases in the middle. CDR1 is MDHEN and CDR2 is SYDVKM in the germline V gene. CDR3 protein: CASSEDNNQPQHF. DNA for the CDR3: TGTGCCAGCAGTGAGGACAATAATCAGCCCCAGCATTTT.

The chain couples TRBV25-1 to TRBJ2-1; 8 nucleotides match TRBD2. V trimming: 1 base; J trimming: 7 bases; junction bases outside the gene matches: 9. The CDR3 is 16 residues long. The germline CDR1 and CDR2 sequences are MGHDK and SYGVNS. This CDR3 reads CASSESQRERWNEQFF. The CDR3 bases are TGTGCCAGCAGTGAATCGCAGCGGGAGAGGTGGAATGAGCAGTTCTTC.